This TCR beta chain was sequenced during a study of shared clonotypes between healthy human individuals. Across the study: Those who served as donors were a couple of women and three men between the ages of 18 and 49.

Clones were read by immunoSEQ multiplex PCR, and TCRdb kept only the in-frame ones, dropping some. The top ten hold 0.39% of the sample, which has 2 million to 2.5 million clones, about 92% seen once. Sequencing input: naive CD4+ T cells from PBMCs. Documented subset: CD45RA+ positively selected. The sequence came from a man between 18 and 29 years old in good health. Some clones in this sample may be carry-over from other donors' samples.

CDR3 nucleotides: TGCGCCAGCAGCCAAGATCTAGACAGGGGTAATGAAAAACTGTTTTTT. It codes for CASSQDLDRGNEKLFF. This chain connects TRBV4-1 to TRBJ1-4, with TRBD1 matching over 8 bases. The length of the CDR3 is 16 residues. Germline V gives CDR1 MGHRA, CDR2 YSYEKL. J was trimmed by 4 bases and V by 0 bases; bases with no gene match: 4.